This T cell receptor beta chain was profiled in a study of a mutant IDH1 vaccine in newly diagnosed glioma. Turning to the study itself: Patients under treatment included approximately 60% males and 37.5% females and had a mean age of approximately 40 years. Most patients had radiochemotherapy with temozolomide before enrollment; others had one alone.

With respect to this clone: Its matching antigen is unknown.

TCRdb's table, derived via immunoSEQ multiplex PCR, lists solely in-frame clones and lacks some. The table shows around 56,000 clones, with about nine tenths occurring only once. V gave up 6 bases and J gave up 2 bases, with 13 bases separating them. Germline lookup yields CDR1 SQVTM and CDR2 ANQGSEA. This CDR3 region has 13 residues. Findings and caveats of the study: Vaccine-induced responses were seen in about 93% of patients, spanning several MHC alleles.

The time point was: baseline, week 1 (first vaccination visit). Treatment defined: pre-vaccination baseline after standard-of-care therapy. The study enrolled donors with new WHO grade 3 or 4 IDH1-mutant, ATRX-lost astrocytomas. The V call is TRBV29-1, the J call TRBJ2-5; D gene unclear. The TCR originated in a man in his fifties with glioma. Here the sequenced sample was PBMCs, taken from a glioma patient treated with radiotherapy, temozolomide or both. The CDR3 bases are TGCAGCGTCCGGCGTGGGCCACAAGAGACCCAGTACTTC. It is translated as CSVRRGPQETQYF.